A single sample is the source of the 10 T cell receptor beta chains below, sequenced in a study of T cell repertoires in cytomegalovirus infection. TCRdb itself ran the reads through MiXCR, one entry per CDR3 protein. This repertoire shows 150,000 to 200,000 distinct CDR3 sequences, around 14% found once; its top ten account for 25% to 30%. Sequenced material: PBMCs. The receptors were gathered from a human donor in good health (CMV status not recorded). Some clones in this sample may be carry-over from other donors' samples.

The chain is built from TRBV6-6 and TRBJ2-7; D tentatively fits TRBD1 or TRBD2 (6 bases each). The V end lost 2 bases, the J end lost 2 bases, and 19 bases lay between the germline ends. The CDR3 has 17 amino acids. CDR1 and CDR2 (germline): MNHNY, SVGAGI (reference sequence). DNA of the CDR3: TGTGCCAGCAGTTACGGGGGGCGCGGGCAGTTCCCCTACGAGCAGTACTTC. Protein product: CASSYGGRGQFPYEQYF.

The V call is TRBV28, the J call TRBJ1-1, with 8 nucleotides matching TRBD1. CDR3 length equals 14 residues. The ends lost 3 bases at V and 8 bases at J; junction bases unmatched: 8. Per germline, CDR1 MDHEN and CDR2 SYDVKM. As DNA, the CDR3 is TGTGCCAGCAGTTTTTACAGGGGGAGGATAGAAGCTTTCTTT. Translating gives CASSFYRGRIEAFF.

This clonotype was seen at least ten times. J is TRBJ1-1 and V is TRBV28; D is ambiguous. CDR3 size: 16 residues. Germline assignment: CDR1 MDHEN and CDR2 SYDVKM. Trimming took off 6 bases at V and 5 bases at J, with 22 bases between the two ends. The CDR3 protein is CASSPPLELGSTEAFF. As DNA, the CDR3 is TGTGCCAGCAGCCCCCCACTTGAGTTGGGTTCTACTGAAGCTTTCTTT.

The chain uses TRBV7-9 and TRBJ1-2, with unresolved D. V lost 7 bases, J lost 3 bases, and 18 bases lay in between. CDR3 length equals 15 residues. The germline gives CDR1 SEHNR, CDR2 FQNEAQ (reference sequence). The CDR3 sequence: CASTPTLGTDYGYTF. The CDR3 coding sequence is TGTGCCAGCACGCCAACCCTGGGCACAGACTATGGCTACACCTTC.

This clonotype showed up many times. This sequence joins TRBV6-2 or TRBV6-3 and TRBJ1-1, with D possibly being TRBD1 (6 bases). The CDR3 has 17 residues. The germline gives CDR1 MNHEY, CDR2 SVGEGT. Trimming removed 5 bases from V and 0 bases from J, with 19 bases in between. The DNA of the CDR3 is TGTGCCAGCAGTGAACAGGGATCCTTAAACTTGAACACTGAAGCTTTCTTT. Amino acid sequence: CASSEQGSLNLNTEAFF.

This chain uses TRBV20-1 with TRBJ2-7; D might be TRBD1 (5 bases). This CDR3 contains 15 residues. V lost 6 bases and J lost 2, with 20 bases in between. Germline lookup yields CDR1 DFQATT and CDR2 SNEGSKA (reference sequence). This CDR3 reads CSATHRGVRPYEQYF. The CDR3, as DNA: TGCAGTGCGACGCATAGGGGCGTGAGGCCCTACGAGCAGTACTTC.

This clonotype occurred many times. The chain combines TRBV20-1 with TRBJ1-5; D unresolved. V was shortened by 0 bases and J by 2 bases, with 11 bases between the two germline ends. Per the germline V gene, CDR1 is DFQATT and CDR2 is SNEGSKA (reference sequence). This CDR3 is 15 amino acids long. The CDR3 DNA reads TGCAGTGCTAGAGATCCGAGAACAGGCAATCAGCCCCAGCATTTT. Its protein product is CSARDPRTGNQPQHF.

About this clonotype itself: A much larger clone differs by one base, so this may be a read error. V and J are TRBV12-3 or TRBV12-4 and TRBJ2-1, with 7 bases fitting TRBD2. The CDR3 has 16 amino acids. The CDR3 region has the DNA TGTGACAGCAGTATACCCAGAAGGGAGGGGTGGAATGAGCAGTTCTTC. Translation: CDSSIPRREGWNEQFF.

This sequence joins TRBV11-1 and TRBJ2-2; TRBD1 matches 9 bases. From germline, CDR1 is SGHAT and CDR2 FQDESV (reference sequence). The CDR3 consists of 16 residues. After removal of 6 bases from V and 3 bases from J, the junction contained 8 bases not matched to a gene. The chain's CDR3 is CASRSGTGKYTGELFF. CDR3 nucleotides: TGTGCCAGCAGATCCGGGACAGGGAAGTACACCGGGGAGCTGTTTTTT.

The chain uses TRBV6-2 or TRBV6-3 and TRBJ2-2; 12 bases are a match to TRBD2. V gave up 6 bases and J gave up 4 bases; unmatched junction bases: 6. The length of the CDR3 is 16 residues. Germline lookup yields CDR1 MNHEY and CDR2 SVGEGT. DNA for the CDR3: TGTGCCAGCAGCCGCCTGACTAGCGGGGGCACCGGGGAGCTGTTTTTT. Amino acid sequence: CASSRLTSGGTGELFF.